This T cell receptor (beta chain) came from a study of cytomegalovirus exposure and HLA in healthy donors. On the study more broadly: Of around 400 genotyped donors, 81% grouped in the Caucasian-associated ancestry cluster.

Germline lookup yields CDR1 MDHEN and CDR2 SYDVKM. There are 16 residues in the CDR3. Trimming removed 6 bases at V and 4 bases at J, with 19 bases between. This clone showed up just a few times. The PCR had 60 Vbeta and 13 Jbeta primers. Sequencing was performed with immunoSEQ multiplex PCR; in TCRdb, only in-frame clones are kept and a portion is missing. Among about 180,000 clones, 82% were seen once, and the ten largest hold 1.5%. The rearrangement links TRBV28 to TRBJ1-3; D perhaps matches TRBD1 (6 bases). Sequenced material: PBMCs. This clonotype was sampled from a man aged 40-55 years in good health and CMV-seronegative. CDR3 bases: TGTGCCAGCAGAACCCATTCAGGGGATGGAGGAAACACCATATATTTT. This translates into CASRTHSGDGGNTIYF.